The 14 T cell receptor beta chains below were found in one sample sequenced in a study of T cells after yellow fever vaccination. TCRdb reprocessed the 5' RACE reads via MiXCR and lists one record per CDR3 protein. The sample has about 230,000 distinct CDR3 sequences, more than 6.5% seen once. This sample comprised CD4+ T cells sorted from PBMCs, obtained on the day of the yellow fever booster vaccination. All receptors come from a man between 25 and 39 years old who received the YFV17D yellow fever vaccine.

This clonotype was seen at least ten times. The chain recombines TRBV18 with TRBJ2-3; D is unresolved. Germline loops: CDR1 KGHSH, CDR2 LQKENI. This CDR3 is 14 amino acids long. Trimming removed 0 bases at V and 0 bases at J, with 4 bases between. CDR3: CASSPPRSTDTQYF. CDR3 coding DNA: TGTGCCAGCTCACCACCCAGGAGCACAGATACGCAGTATTTT.

The V and J genes are TRBV20-1 and TRBJ2-3; 7 bases are a match to TRBD2. Germline V gene sequence: CDR1 DFQATT, CDR2 SNEGSKA (reference sequence). The CDR3 is 12 amino acids. With V trimmed by 6 bases and J by 4 bases, 4 bases remained unmatched. The CDR3 sequence: CSAQRDPDTQYF. The CDR3 DNA sequence: TGCAGTGCCCAGCGGGACCCAGATACGCAGTATTTT.

The V call is TRBV30, the J call TRBJ2-5; 8 bases fit TRBD1. Germline CDR1 GTSNPN, CDR2 SVGIG (reference sequence). This CDR3 region has 13 residues. The junction had 5 bases not matched to a gene; V was cut back by 4 bases and J by 4 bases. In DNA form, the CDR3 reads TGTGCCTGGAAGCAGGGGGCGGTAGAGACCCAGTACTTC. This sequence encodes CAWKQGAVETQYF.

Ten or more counts support this clonotype. The rearrangement links TRBV7-9 to TRBJ2-7, with D maybe TRBD1 (6 bases). With 1 base removed from V and 5 bases from J, the gap between germline ends came to 15 bases. The length of the CDR3 is 15 residues. Germline CDR1 SEHNR, CDR2 FQNEAQ (reference sequence). CDR3 sequence (DNA): TGTGCCAGCAGCTTAGGGGCAGGGGAGTTCAACGAGCAGTACTTC. Its protein product is CASSLGAGEFNEQYF.

This clonotype was observed a few times. V and J are TRBV5-5 and TRBJ2-7, with a possible D match to TRBD1 (5 bases). Germline lookup yields CDR1 SGHKS and CDR2 YYEKEE (reference sequence). Trimming pared 1 base from V and 3 bases from J, leaving 20 bases between. CDR3 length: 17 residues. The CDR3 region is CASSLSTYRQGSYEQYF. CDR3 DNA: TGTGCCAGCAGCTTGTCTACCTACAGGCAGGGCAGCTACGAGCAGTACTTC. Full variable domain (remainder filled in from reference TRBV5-5 and TRBJ2-7): DAGVTQSPTHLIKTRGQQVTLRCSPISGHKSVSWYQQVLGQGPQFIFQYYEKEERGRGNFPDRFSARQFPNYSSELNVNALLLGDSALYLCASSLSTYRQGSYEQYFGPGTRLTVT.

This clonotype occurred many times. The V call is TRBV20-1, the J call TRBJ2-7; 10 nucleotides agree with TRBD1. The CDR3 covers 13 residues. V lost 6 bases, J lost 7 bases, and 9 bases stayed unmatched. Per the germline V gene, CDR1 is DFQATT and CDR2 is SNEGSKA (reference sequence). In DNA form, the CDR3 reads TGCAGTGCGCCGGGACAGGGGACGTGGGAGCAGTACTTC. It codes for CSAPGQGTWEQYF.

This clonotype was observed a handful of times. This chain uses TRBV5-1 with TRBJ2-1, with D tentatively TRBD2 (7 bases). Per germline, CDR1 SGHRS and CDR2 YFSETQ. V dropped 4 bases and J dropped 10 bases, with 15 bases sitting between them. This CDR3 spans 13 amino acids. This chain's CDR3 is CASSAPEGGEQFF. Written as DNA, the CDR3 is TGCGCCAGCAGCGCGCCAGAGGGGGGGGAGCAGTTCTTC.

This clonotype has a handful of counts. The chain combines TRBV12-3 or TRBV12-4 with TRBJ2-1, with 16 bases identical to TRBD2. Trimming at V came to 5 bases and at J to 8 bases, leaving 15 bases not matched to a gene. The CDR3 sequence is 19 residues long. This chain's CDR3 is CASSHRPGTSGRAMHEQFF. DNA of the CDR3: TGTGCCAGCAGTCACCGTCCCGGGACTAGCGGGAGGGCCATGCATGAGCAGTTCTTC.

This clonotype has at least ten counts. The rearrangement joins TRBV5-5 to TRBJ2-1; 13 bases agree with TRBD2. Germline CDR1 SGHKS, CDR2 YYEKEE (reference sequence). The CDR3 length is 16 residues. Trimming cost V 1 base and J 8 bases; bases outside gene matches: 6. The CDR3 bases are TGTGCCAGCAGCTTGAGTATACTAGCGGGAGGGTATGAGCAGTTCTTC. It encodes CASSLSILAGGYEQFF.

This clonotype was found many times. The chain has TRBV7-9 and TRBJ2-3; TRBD2 matches at 8 bases. The length of the CDR3 is 15 residues. CDR1 is SEHNR, CDR2 FQNEAQ, per germline (reference sequence). Trimming took 2 bases from V and 8 from J; bases not matched to a gene: 9. CDR3 loop: CASSLSSAGVGTQYF. DNA for the CDR3: TGTGCCAGCAGCTTATCGTCAGCGGGAGTTGGTACGCAGTATTTT.

This clonotype occurred a few times. This chain links TRBV30 with TRBJ2-3; D is ambiguous. The CDR3 has 14 residues. V dropped 0 bases and J dropped 2 bases, with 9 bases sitting between them. CDR1 is GTSNPN and CDR2 is SVGIG in the germline V gene (reference sequence). CDR3 residues: CAWSVGGNTDTQYF. The CDR3 DNA is TGTGCCTGGAGTGTAGGTGGGAACACAGATACGCAGTATTTT.

This clonotype was observed a few times. The rearrangement links TRBV9 to TRBJ2-1; D may be TRBD2 (5 bases). Trimming cost V 5 bases and J 14 bases, with 20 bases left between them. The germline V gene has CDR1 SGDLS and CDR2 YYNGEE. The CDR3 is 13 amino acids. CDR3 nucleotide sequence: TGTGCCAGCAGTGAAGCCCTTCTGGGTAGCGAGTTCTTC. It yields the protein CASSEALLGSEFF.

The chain links TRBV12-3 or TRBV12-4 to TRBJ2-7, with 7 bases fitting TRBD1. The CDR3 length is 14 residues. After removal of 7 bases from V and 3 bases from J, the junction contained 9 bases not matched to a gene. Written as DNA, the CDR3 is TGTGCCAGCAAGGGGGACAGACTGAACTACGAGCAGTACTTC. Its protein is CASKGDRLNYEQYF.

This clonotype was detected only a few times. The gene calls are TRBV18 and TRBJ1-5; D ambiguous. The germline gives CDR1 KGHSH, CDR2 LQKENI. Trimming removed 0 bases from V and 0 bases from J, with 9 bases in between. The CDR3 loop spans 16 amino acids. The CDR3 loop reads CASSPPGGSSNQPQHF. The CDR3 DNA reads as TGTGCCAGCTCACCACCGGGCGGCTCTAGCAATCAGCCCCAGCATTTT.